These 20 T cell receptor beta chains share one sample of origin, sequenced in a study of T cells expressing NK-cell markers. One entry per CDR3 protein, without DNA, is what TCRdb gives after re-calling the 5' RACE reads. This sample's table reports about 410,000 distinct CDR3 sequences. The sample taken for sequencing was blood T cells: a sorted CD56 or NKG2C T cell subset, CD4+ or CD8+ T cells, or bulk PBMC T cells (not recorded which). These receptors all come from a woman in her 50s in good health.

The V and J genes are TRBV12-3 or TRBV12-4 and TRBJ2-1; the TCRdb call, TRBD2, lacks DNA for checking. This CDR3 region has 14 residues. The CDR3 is CASSGTSGRREQFF.

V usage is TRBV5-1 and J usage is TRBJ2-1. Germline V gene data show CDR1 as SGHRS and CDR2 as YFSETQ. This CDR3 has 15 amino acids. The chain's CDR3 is CASSLEASKGNEQFF. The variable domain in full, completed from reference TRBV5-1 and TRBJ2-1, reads KAGVTQTPRYLIKTRGQQVTLSCSPISGHRSVSWYQQTPGQGLQFLFEYFSETQRNKGNFPGRFSGRQFSNSRSEMNVSTLELGDSALYLCASSLEASKGNEQFFGPGTRLTVL.

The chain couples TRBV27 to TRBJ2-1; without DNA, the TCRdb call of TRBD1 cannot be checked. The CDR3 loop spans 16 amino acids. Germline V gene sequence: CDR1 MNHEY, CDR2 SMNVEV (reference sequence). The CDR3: CASSSLGTGVGNEQFF.

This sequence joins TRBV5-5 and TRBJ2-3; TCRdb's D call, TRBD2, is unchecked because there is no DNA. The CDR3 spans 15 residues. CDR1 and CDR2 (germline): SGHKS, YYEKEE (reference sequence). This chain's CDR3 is CASSLSGSFTDTQYF.

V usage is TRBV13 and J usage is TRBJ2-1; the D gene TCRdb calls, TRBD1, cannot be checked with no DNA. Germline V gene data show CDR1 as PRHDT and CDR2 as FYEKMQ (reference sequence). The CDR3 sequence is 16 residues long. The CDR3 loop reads CASSPLDRYSYNEQFF.

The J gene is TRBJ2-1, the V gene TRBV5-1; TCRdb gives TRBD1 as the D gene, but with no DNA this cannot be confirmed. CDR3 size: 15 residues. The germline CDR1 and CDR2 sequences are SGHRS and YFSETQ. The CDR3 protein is CASSLRTGGIDEQFF.

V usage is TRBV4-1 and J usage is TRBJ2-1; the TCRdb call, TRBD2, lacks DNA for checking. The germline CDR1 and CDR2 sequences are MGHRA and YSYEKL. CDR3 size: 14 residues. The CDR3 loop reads CASSTRELYNEQFF.

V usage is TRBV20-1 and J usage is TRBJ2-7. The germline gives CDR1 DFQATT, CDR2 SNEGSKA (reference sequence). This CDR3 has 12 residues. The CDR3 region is CSAHYNGDEQYF.

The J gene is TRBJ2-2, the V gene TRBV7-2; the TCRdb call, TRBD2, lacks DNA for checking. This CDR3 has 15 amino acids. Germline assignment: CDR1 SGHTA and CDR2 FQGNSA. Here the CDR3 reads CASSRARLDTGELFF.

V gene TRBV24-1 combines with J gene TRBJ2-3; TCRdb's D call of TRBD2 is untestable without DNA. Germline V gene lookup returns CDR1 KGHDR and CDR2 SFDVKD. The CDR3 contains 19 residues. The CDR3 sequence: CATSEPGALGTSRGDTQYF.

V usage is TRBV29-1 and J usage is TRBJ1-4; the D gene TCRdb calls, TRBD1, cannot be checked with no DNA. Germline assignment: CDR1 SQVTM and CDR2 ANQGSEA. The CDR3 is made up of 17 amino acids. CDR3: CSVGDRGRLGTNEKLFF.

The CDR3 sequence: CASSLMARGVSKNIQYF. The chain is built from TRBV11-2 and TRBJ2-4; TCRdb gives TRBD1 as the D gene, but with no DNA this cannot be confirmed. This CDR3 comprises 17 residues. The germline gives CDR1 SGHAT, CDR2 FQNNGV.

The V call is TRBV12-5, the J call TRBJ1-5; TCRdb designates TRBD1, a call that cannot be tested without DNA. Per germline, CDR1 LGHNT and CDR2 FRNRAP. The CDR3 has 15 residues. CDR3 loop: CASGLEPQGIQPQHF.

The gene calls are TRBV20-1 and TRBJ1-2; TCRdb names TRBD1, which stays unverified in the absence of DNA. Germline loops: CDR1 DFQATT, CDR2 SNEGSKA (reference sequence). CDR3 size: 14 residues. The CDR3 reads CSAGGVAAAYGYTF.

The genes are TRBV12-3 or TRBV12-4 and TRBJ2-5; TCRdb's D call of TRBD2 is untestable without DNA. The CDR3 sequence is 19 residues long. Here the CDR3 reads CASILRLAGGPGGKETQYF.

The CDR3 here is CASSLPRGATKETQYF. The V gene is TRBV5-1, the J gene TRBJ2-5; the D call of TRBD1 rests on TCRdb alone, since no DNA is present to check it. The CDR3 loop spans 16 amino acids. Germline CDR1 reads SGHRS; CDR2 reads YFSETQ.

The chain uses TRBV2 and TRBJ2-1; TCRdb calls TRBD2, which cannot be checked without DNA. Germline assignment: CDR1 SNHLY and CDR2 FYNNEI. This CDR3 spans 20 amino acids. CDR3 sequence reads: CASSEELAGGKKSSYNEQFF.

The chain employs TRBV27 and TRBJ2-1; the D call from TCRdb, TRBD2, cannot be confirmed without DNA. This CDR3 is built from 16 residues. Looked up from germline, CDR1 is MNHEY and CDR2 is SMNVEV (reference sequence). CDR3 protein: CASSLDFSQSVSEQFF.

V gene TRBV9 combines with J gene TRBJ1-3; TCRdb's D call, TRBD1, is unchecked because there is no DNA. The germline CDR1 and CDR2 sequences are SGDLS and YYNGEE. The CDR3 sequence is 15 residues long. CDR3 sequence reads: CASSVQGASGNTIYF.

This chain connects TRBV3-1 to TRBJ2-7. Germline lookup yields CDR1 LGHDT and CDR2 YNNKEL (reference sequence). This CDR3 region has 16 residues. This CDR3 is CASSQEAEPTFYEQYF.